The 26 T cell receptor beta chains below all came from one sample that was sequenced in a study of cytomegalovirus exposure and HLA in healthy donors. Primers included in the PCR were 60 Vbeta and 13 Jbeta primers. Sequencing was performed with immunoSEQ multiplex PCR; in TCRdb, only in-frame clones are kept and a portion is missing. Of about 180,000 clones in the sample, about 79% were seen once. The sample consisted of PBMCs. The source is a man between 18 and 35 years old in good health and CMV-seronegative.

The CDR3 nucleotides are TGTGCCAGCAGTTCAACCGCCAGGGGAGCTTTCTTT. Its translation is CASSSTARGAFF. The rearrangement joins TRBV6-5 to TRBJ1-1; maybe TRBD1 (6 bases). CDR1 is MNHEY, CDR2 SVGAGI, per germline. The CDR3 spans 12 residues. V shed 4 bases and J shed 10 bases, with 13 bases lying between them.

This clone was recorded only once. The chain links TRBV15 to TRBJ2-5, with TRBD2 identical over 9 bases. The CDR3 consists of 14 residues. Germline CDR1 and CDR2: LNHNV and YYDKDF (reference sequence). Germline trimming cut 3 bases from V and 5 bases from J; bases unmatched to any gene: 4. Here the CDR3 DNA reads TGTGCCACCAGCAGGCGCGGGGGGGCGGAGACCCAGTACTTC. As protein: CATSRRGGAETQYF.

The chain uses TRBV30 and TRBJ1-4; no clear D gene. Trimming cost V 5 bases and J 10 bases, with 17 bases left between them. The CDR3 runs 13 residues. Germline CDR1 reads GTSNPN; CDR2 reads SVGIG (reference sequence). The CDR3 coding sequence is TGTGCCTGGTCCCGGGGTGGTTATGGAAAACTGTTTTTT. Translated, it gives CAWSRGGYGKLFF.

The CDR3 sequence is CASSFSSGMGSYNEQFF. In nucleotides, the CDR3 is TGTGCCAGCAGCTTTTCTAGCGGGATGGGCTCCTACAATGAGCAGTTCTTC. This chain links TRBV13 with TRBJ2-1, with 9 positions matching TRBD2. With 3 bases clipped from V and 0 bases from J, the junction kept 6 bases outside the gene matches. The CDR3 runs 17 residues. Germline CDR1 reads PRHDT; CDR2 reads FYEKMQ (reference sequence).

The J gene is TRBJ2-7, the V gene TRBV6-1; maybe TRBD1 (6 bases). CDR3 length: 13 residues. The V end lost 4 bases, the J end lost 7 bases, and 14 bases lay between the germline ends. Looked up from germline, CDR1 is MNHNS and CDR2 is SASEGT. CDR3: CASSVGRGGEQYF. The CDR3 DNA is TGTGCCAGCAGTGTAGGCAGGGGCGGGGAGCAGTACTTC.

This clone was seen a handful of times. Here the CDR3 DNA reads TGTGCCAGCCAGGGGCCTTTGAACACTGAAGCTTTCTTT. Translated: CASQGPLNTEAFF. The gene calls are TRBV19 and TRBJ1-1; TRBD1 might be the D (6 bases). Germline V lookup: CDR1 LNHDA, CDR2 SQIVND (reference sequence). This CDR3 comprises 13 residues. Trimming cost V 9 bases and J 0 bases, with 11 bases left between them.

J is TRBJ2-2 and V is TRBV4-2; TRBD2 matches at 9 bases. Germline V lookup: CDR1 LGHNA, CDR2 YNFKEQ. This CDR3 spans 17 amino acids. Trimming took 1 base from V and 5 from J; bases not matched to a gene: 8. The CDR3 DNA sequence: TGTGCCAGCAGCCAAGGACACGGGCGGGGGGGAACCGGGGAGCTGTTTTTT. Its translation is CASSQGHGRGGTGELFF.

CDR3 sequence (DNA): TGTGCCAGCAGCCAAATCAACGGGAGGGCCAACACAGATACGCAGTATTTT. Its translation is CASSQINGRANTDTQYF. This chain uses TRBV14 with TRBJ2-3; 8 bases are a match to TRBD2. Trimming removed 2 bases from V and 2 bases from J; junction bases left unmatched: 9. The CDR3 runs to 17 residues. Germline CDR1 reads SGHDN; CDR2 reads FVKESK.

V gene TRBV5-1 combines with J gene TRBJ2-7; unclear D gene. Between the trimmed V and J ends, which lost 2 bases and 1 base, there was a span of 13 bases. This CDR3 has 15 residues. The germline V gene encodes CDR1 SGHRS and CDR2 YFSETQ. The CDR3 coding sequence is TGCGCCAGCAGCTTAACCCAGGCCCAGTCCTACGAGCAGTACTTC. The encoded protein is CASSLTQAQSYEQYF.

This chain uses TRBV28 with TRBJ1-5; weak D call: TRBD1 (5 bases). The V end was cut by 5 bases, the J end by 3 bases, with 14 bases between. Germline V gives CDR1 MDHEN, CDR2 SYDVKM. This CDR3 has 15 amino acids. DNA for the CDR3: TGTGCCAGCAGTCTCCGCTCAGGGTTCAATCAGCCCCAGCATTTT. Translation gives CASSLRSGFNQPQHF.

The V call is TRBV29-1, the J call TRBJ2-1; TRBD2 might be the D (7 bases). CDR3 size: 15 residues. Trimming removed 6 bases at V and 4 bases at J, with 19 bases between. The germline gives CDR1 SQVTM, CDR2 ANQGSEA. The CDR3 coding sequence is TGCAGCGTCGGGGGCGGGAGTAGCCTATACAATGAGCAGTTCTTC. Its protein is CSVGGGSSLYNEQFF.

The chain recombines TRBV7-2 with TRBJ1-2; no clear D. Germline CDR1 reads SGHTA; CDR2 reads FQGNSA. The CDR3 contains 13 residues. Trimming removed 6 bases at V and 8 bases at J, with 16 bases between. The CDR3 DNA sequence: TGTGCCAGCAGAGATGTGGCCCCGTGGGGCTACACCTTC. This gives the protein CASRDVAPWGYTF. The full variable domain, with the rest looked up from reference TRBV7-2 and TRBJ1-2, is GAGVSQSPSNKVTEKGKDVELRCDPISGHTALYWYRQSLGQGLEFLIYFQGNSAPDKSGLPSDRFSAERTGGSVSTLTIQRTQQEDSAVYLCASRDVAPWGYTFGSGTRLTVV.

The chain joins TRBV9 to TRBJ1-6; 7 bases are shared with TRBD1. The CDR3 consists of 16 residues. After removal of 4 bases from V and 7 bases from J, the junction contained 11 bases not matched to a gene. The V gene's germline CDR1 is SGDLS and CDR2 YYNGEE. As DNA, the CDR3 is TGTGCCAGCAGCAGTTTTTGGCAGGGGGAGAATTCACCCCTCCACTTT. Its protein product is CASSSFWQGENSPLHF.

Here the CDR3 DNA reads TGTGCCAGTAGTACGCGGCCGCGGGGGAATGGCTACACCTTC. Its protein product is CASSTRPRGNGYTF. The V and J genes are TRBV19 and TRBJ1-2; a weak D match, TRBD1 (5 bases). The germline V and J ends were trimmed by 4 bases and 6 bases, with 15 bases remaining between them. This CDR3 region has 14 residues. From germline, CDR1 is LNHDA and CDR2 SQIVND (reference sequence).

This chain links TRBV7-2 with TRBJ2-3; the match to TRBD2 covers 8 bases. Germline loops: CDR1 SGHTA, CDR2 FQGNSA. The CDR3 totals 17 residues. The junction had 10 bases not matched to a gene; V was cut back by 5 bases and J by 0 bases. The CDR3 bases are TGTGCCAGCAGCCCGTTTCAGCGGGGGACTAGCACAGATACGCAGTATTTT. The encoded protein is CASSPFQRGTSTDTQYF.

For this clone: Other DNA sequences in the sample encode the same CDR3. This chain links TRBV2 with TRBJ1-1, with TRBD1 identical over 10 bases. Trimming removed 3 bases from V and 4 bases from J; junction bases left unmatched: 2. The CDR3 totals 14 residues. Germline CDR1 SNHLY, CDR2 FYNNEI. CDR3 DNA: TGTGCCAGCAGTGAGGGACAGGGGTCCACTGAAGCTTTCTTT. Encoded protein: CASSEGQGSTEAFF.

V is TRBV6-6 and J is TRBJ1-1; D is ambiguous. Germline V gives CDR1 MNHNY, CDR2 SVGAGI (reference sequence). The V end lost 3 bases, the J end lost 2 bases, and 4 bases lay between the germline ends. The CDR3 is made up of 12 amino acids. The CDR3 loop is CASSYINTEAFF. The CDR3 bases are TGTGCCAGCAGTTATATAAACACTGAAGCTTTCTTT.

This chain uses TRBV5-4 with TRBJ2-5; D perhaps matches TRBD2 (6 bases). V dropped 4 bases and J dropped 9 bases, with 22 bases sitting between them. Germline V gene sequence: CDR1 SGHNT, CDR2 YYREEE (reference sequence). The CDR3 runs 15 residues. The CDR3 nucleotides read TGTGCCAGCAGCCCGGGTCAGTGGGTCCGGAGGGCCCAGTACTTC. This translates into CASSPGQWVRRAQYF.

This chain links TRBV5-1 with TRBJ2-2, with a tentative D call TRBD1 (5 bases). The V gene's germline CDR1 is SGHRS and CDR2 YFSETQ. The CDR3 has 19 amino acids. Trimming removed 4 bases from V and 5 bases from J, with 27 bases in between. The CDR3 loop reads CASSDSKLTTGIGTGELFF. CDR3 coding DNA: TGCGCCAGCAGCGACTCCAAACTTACTACAGGAATCGGGACCGGGGAGCTGTTTTTT.

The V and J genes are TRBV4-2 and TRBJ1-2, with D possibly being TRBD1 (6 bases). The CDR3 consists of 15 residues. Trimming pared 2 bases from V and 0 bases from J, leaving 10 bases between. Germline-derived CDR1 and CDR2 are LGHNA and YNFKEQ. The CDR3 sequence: CASSQSRTANYGYTF. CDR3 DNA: TGTGCCAGCAGCCAATCCCGGACAGCTAACTATGGCTACACCTTC.

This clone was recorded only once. The CDR3 DNA sequence: TGTGCCAGCAGTACGGGACAGAGCAAAAACATTCAGTACTTC. Amino acids: CASSTGQSKNIQYF. The chain uses TRBV28 and TRBJ2-4; 7 positions match TRBD1. J lost 3 bases, V lost 5 bases, and 4 bases had no gene match. Germline CDR1 MDHEN, CDR2 SYDVKM. CDR3 size: 14 residues.

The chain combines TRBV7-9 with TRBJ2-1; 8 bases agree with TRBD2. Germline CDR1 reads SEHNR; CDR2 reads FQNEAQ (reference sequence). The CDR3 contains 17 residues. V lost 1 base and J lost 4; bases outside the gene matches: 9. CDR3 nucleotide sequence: TGTGCCAGCAGCTTAGACGGACTAGCCCCCGCGTACAATGAGCAGTTCTTC. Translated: CASSLDGLAPAYNEQFF.

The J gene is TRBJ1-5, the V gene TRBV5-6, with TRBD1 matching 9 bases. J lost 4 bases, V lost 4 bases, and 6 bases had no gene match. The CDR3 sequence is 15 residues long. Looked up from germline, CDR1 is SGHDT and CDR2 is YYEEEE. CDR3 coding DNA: TGTGCCAGCAGCCTACGACAGGGGGTAAATCAGCCCCAGCATTTT. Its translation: CASSLRQGVNQPQHF.

As DNA, the CDR3 is TGTGCCAGCAGCCAGCGGCACGACTACGAGCAGTACTTC. This sequence encodes CASSQRHDYEQYF. V and J are TRBV5-4 and TRBJ2-7; TRBD2 is a possible D gene (5 bases). The CDR3 sequence is 13 residues long. V dropped 4 bases and J dropped 3 bases, with 11 bases sitting between them. Germline lookup yields CDR1 SGHNT and CDR2 YYREEE (reference sequence).

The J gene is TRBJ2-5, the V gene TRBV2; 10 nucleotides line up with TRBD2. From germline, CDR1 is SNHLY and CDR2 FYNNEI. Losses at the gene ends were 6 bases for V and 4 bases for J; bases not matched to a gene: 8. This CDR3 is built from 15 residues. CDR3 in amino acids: CASRLAGASRETQYF. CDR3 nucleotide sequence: TGTGCCAGCAGGCTAGCGGGAGCCTCCAGAGAGACCCAGTACTTC.

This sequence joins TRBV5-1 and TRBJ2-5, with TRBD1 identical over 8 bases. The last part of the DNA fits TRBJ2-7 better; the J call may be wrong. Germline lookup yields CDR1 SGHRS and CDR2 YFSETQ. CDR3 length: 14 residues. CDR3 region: CASSPRDRNNEQYF. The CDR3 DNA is TGCGCCAGCAGCCCCCGGGACAGGAACAACGAGCAGTACTTC.